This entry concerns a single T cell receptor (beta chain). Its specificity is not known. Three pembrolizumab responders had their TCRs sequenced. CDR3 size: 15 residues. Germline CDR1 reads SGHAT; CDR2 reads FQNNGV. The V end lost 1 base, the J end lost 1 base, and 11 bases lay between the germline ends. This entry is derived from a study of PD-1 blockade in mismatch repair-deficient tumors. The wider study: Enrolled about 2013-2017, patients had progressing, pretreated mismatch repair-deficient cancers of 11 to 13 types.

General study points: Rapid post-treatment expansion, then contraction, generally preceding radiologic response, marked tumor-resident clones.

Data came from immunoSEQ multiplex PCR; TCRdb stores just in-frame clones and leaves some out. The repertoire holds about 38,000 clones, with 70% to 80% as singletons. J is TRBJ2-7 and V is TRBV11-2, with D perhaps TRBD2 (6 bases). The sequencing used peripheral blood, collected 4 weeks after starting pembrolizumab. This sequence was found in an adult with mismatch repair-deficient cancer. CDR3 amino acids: CASSLGALASYEQYF. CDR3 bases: TGTGCCAGCAGCTTAGGGGCGCTAGCGTCCTACGAGCAGTACTTC.